These 9 T cell receptor beta chains were all obtained from the same sample, sequenced in a study of cytomegalovirus exposure and HLA in healthy donors. Repertoires were generated with immunoSEQ multiplex PCR, while TCRdb's copy carries only in-frame clones and drops some. The sample yields more than 80,000 clones, roughly 95% seen once. Sequencing was performed on PBMCs. Receptors were obtained from a woman between 18 and 29 years old in good health and CMV-seronegative.

The rearrangement joins TRBV7-8 to TRBJ1-2; weak D call: TRBD1 (5 bases). CDR3 size: 15 residues. Trimming removed 4 bases from V and 4 bases from J, with 16 bases in between. CDR1 and CDR2 (germline): SGHVS, FQNEAQ. CDR3 DNA sequence: TGTGCCAGCAGCTCGCCCCCCGGACACGGCTATGGCTACACCTTC. Translation: CASSSPPGHGYGYTF.

This chain joins TRBV19 and TRBJ2-3; the match to TRBD1 covers 8 bases. V lost 9 bases and J lost 0; bases outside the gene matches: 5. From germline, CDR1 is LNHDA and CDR2 SQIVND (reference sequence). This CDR3 comprises 14 residues. The CDR3 DNA sequence: TGTGCCAGCGGACAGGGCCTAAGCACAGATACGCAGTATTTT. It specifies CASGQGLSTDTQYF.

The gene calls are TRBV14 and TRBJ2-5; a weak D match, TRBD2 (5 bases). The V and J ends lost 1 base and 7 bases respectively, with 19 bases between them. Germline V CDR1 and CDR2: SGHDN, FVKESK. The CDR3 length is 16 residues. CDR3 loop: CASSQVTGSSVGTQYF. The CDR3 DNA reads as TGTGCCAGCAGCCAAGTTACGGGAAGTAGCGTCGGGACCCAGTACTTC.

The chain has TRBV7-9 and TRBJ2-1, with 7 bases lining up with TRBD1. The CDR3 contains 15 residues. The germline gives CDR1 SEHNR, CDR2 FQNEAQ (reference sequence). V gave up 1 base and J gave up 3 bases; unmatched junction bases: 3. The CDR3 loop reads CASSLERQGYNEQFF. The DNA for the CDR3 is TGTGCCAGCAGCTTAGAGAGACAGGGCTACAATGAGCAGTTCTTC.

The chain has TRBV29-1 and TRBJ2-5; TRBD2 matches at 8 bases. The length of the CDR3 is 17 residues. The germline V gene encodes CDR1 SQVTM and CDR2 ANQGSEA. The J segment lost 1 base and the V segment lost 6 bases, leaving 16 bases of the junction unmatched. The CDR3, as DNA: TGCAGCGTGGATAACCAACGGGGGGGGGAATCCCAAGAGACCCAGTACTTC. This encodes CSVDNQRGGESQETQYF.

The V gene is TRBV6-5, the J gene TRBJ1-5; a possible D gene is TRBD1 (6 bases). CDR1 is MNHEY and CDR2 is SVGAGI in the germline V gene. V lost 6 bases, J lost 4 bases, and 10 bases lay in between. The CDR3 runs to 13 residues. The CDR3 protein is CASRTDRNQPQHF. CDR3 bases: TGTGCCAGCAGGACTGACAGGAATCAGCCCCAGCATTTT.

This clone showed up just a few times. The chain carries TRBV30 and TRBJ2-7; D might be TRBD2 (5 bases). V was pared by 8 bases and J by 6 bases, with 17 bases between. CDR3 length: 12 residues. CDR1 and CDR2 from the germline V gene are GTSNPN and SVGIG (reference sequence). DNA for the CDR3: TGTGCCGGAACCCGATTGGGAGCCGAGCAGTACTTC. It yields the protein CAGTRLGAEQYF.

V gene TRBV11-2 combines with J gene TRBJ1-2, with a possible D match to TRBD1 (6 bases). Germline V lookup: CDR1 SGHAT, CDR2 FQNNGV. Trimming pared 6 bases from V and 1 base from J, leaving 12 bases between. The CDR3 has 14 residues. CDR3 in amino acids: CASRRSDSNYGYTF. CDR3 bases: TGTGCCAGCAGACGGTCGGACAGTAACTATGGCTACACCTTC.

V and J are TRBV11-2 and TRBJ2-7; D uncertain. Germline V gives CDR1 SGHAT, CDR2 FQNNGV. The CDR3 has 12 amino acids. Trimming left V 3 bases short and J 6 bases short, with 9 bases between. As DNA, the CDR3 is TGTGCCAGCAGCTTTGCAGGCCTCGAGCAGTACTTC. It is translated as CASSFAGLEQYF.